The 3 T cell receptor beta chains given below trace back to one sample, sequenced in a study of shared clonotypes between healthy human individuals. The repertoire was sequenced with immunoSEQ multiplex PCR; TCRdb's copy has only in-frame clones and lacks some. In the table there are roughly 2 million clones, about 95% of which are singletons. Sequencing was carried out using naive CD4+ T cells sorted from blood. Subset here: CD45RA+ positively selected. The origin of the receptors is a man aged 18 to 30 in good health.

Here the CDR3 reads CAWSGPGTGTYEQYF. Written as DNA, the CDR3 is TGTGCCTGGAGTGGTCCCGGGACAGGGACCTACGAGCAGTACTTC. The chain links TRBV30 to TRBJ2-7, with 9 bases that match TRBD1. The CDR3 extends over 15 amino acids. CDR1 GTSNPN and CDR2 SVGIG come from the germline V gene (reference sequence). J gave up 2 bases and V 1 base, and 6 bases lay outside the gene matches.

As to this clone: Other nucleotide sequences from this sample produce the same CDR3. The chain recombines TRBV2 with TRBJ1-4, with TRBD1 matching over 9 bases. V was clipped by 6 bases and J by 7 bases; unmatched bases: 6. Germline loops: CDR1 SNHLY, CDR2 FYNNEI. The CDR3 loop spans 14 amino acids. The CDR3 DNA reads as TGTGCCAGCAGCGCGGACAGGGGAGGTGAAAAACTGTTTTTT. Translated, it gives CASSADRGGEKLFF.

The J gene is TRBJ2-7, the V gene TRBV4-1, with D tentatively TRBD1 (5 bases). Germline values: CDR1 MGHRA, CDR2 YSYEKL. Trimming removed 4 bases at V and 8 bases at J, with 24 bases between. CDR3 size: 16 residues. CDR3 region: CASSRIAQDGQSKQYF. CDR3 DNA sequence: TGCGCCAGCAGCCGAATAGCACAGGACGGACAAAGTAAGCAGTACTTC.